One and the same sample provided the 7 T cell receptor beta chains below, sequenced in a study of T cells in Graves' hyperthyroidism and ophthalmopathy. The source material, RNA transcripts, was used to amplify TCR beta CDR3 regions. The HTBI primer set drove a first-round RT-PCR of the TCR CDR3. MiXCR, applied by TCRdb to the multiplex PCR reads, yields one record per CDR3 protein. Among around 440,000 distinct CDR3 sequences listed, about a sixth were seen once. Sequencing was carried out using blood. The receptors originated from a woman between 18 and 29 years old with Graves' hyperthyroidism.

This clonotype came up many times. The chain has TRBV11-2 and TRBJ2-5; 7 bases map to TRBD1. The ends lost 4 bases at V and 1 base at J; junction bases unmatched: 6. The length of the CDR3 is 15 residues. CDR1 and CDR2 (germline): SGHAT, FQNNGV. The CDR3 reads CASSYPQGSQETQYF. The CDR3 nucleotides are TGTGCCAGCAGCTACCCACAGGGGTCCCAAGAGACCCAGTACTTC. Looking up the rest from reference TRBV11-2 and TRBJ2-5 gives the full variable domain: EAGVAQSPRYKIIEKRQSVAFWCNPISGHATLYWYQQILGQGPKLLIQFQNNGVVDDSQLPKDRFSAERLKGVDSTLKIQPAKLEDSAVYLCASSYPQGSQETQYFGPGTRLLVL.

The chain carries TRBV20-1 and TRBJ2-7, with unresolved D. Germline V gene data show CDR1 as DFQATT and CDR2 as SNEGSKA (reference sequence). Trimming took off 7 bases at V and 0 bases at J, with 16 bases between the two ends. The CDR3 has 14 residues. In DNA form, the CDR3 reads TGCAGTGTCTTAAGGCGATCCTTCTCCTACGAGCAGTACTTC. Protein: CSVLRRSFSYEQYF.

This clonotype was seen at least ten times. The chain uses TRBV5-1 and TRBJ2-7, with TRBD2 identical over 7 bases. The CDR3 has 16 amino acids. CDR1 is SGHRS and CDR2 is YFSETQ in the germline V gene. After removal of 0 bases from V and 1 base from J, the junction contained 7 bases not matched to a gene. CDR3 loop: CASSLVPDGRSYEQYF. Written as DNA, the CDR3 is TGCGCCAGCAGCTTGGTTCCTGACGGGAGGTCCTACGAGCAGTACTTC.

The chain carries TRBV11-2 and TRBJ1-1, with D perhaps TRBD1 (5 bases). Trimming stripped 1 base from V and 6 bases from J, with 12 bases between. CDR3 length: 14 residues. Germline-derived CDR1 and CDR2 are SGHAT and FQNNGV. CDR3 sequence: CASSLGSPGPEAFF. For the CDR3, the DNA is TGTGCCAGCAGCTTAGGATCTCCGGGACCTGAAGCTTTCTTT.

The V and J genes are TRBV9 and TRBJ2-4; D gene ambiguous. CDR3 length: 17 amino acids. Deletions cut 0 bases from V and 0 bases from J, with 13 bases between. Germline-derived CDR1 and CDR2 are SGDLS and YYNGEE. The CDR3 coding sequence is TGTGCCAGCAGCGTAGAAACTCACCCATTAGCCAAAAACATTCAGTACTTC. Its protein product is CASSVETHPLAKNIQYF.

The sample holds many counts of this clonotype. The rearrangement links TRBV19 to TRBJ1-5, with a weak D call TRBD1 (6 bases). Germline V lookup: CDR1 LNHDA, CDR2 SQIVND (reference sequence). This CDR3 is 15 amino acids long. Trimming left V 8 bases short and J 4 bases short, with 18 bases between. In nucleotides, the CDR3 is TGTGCCAGTGCCTCCCAGGGACACCAGAATCAGCCCCAGCATTTT. It translates to CASASQGHQNQPQHF.

This chain connects TRBV4-1 to TRBJ2-2; 10 bases are a match to TRBD1. Germline-derived CDR1 and CDR2 are MGHRA and YSYEKL. The J segment lost 6 bases and the V segment lost 0 bases, leaving 13 bases of the junction unmatched. The CDR3 runs to 19 residues. CDR3 protein: CASSQDPVPGQGSAGELFF. In DNA form, the CDR3 reads TGCGCCAGCAGCCAAGATCCGGTACCGGGACAGGGGTCCGCCGGGGAGCTGTTTTTT.